This T cell receptor (beta chain) was sequenced in a study of CD8 T cells in Susac syndrome (dated by TCRdb to about 2019). Describing the broader study: The study used repertoire sequencing to test whether antigen drove CD8+ T cell activation and differentiation in Susac syndrome.

The research as a whole found: The number of individuals in the TCR sequencing and HLA analysis was recognized as being relatively small.

Remarks on this clonotype: Its antigen is unknown. No base qualities exist here, and no much larger clone lies one base off it.

The trim is 5 bases for V and 6 bases for J, with a gap of 23 bases between the germline ends. The CDR3 measures 17 amino acids from cysteine to phenylalanine. Only the CDR3 DNA stays, 51 bases, in frame from base 1. Sequences MNHEY (CDR1) and SVGAGI (CDR2) are obtained from the germline V gene. Peripheral blood CD8+ and CD4+ T cells from healthy donors, Susac syndrome patients and multiple sclerosis patients were profiled using high-throughput TCR beta sequencing. Healthy donors were included as age- and sex-matched controls. Bulk CD8+ and CD4+ T cells were purified magnetically by negative isolation, whereas CD8+ TEMRA cells were enriched by FACS. Blood was collected in EDTA tubes and processed within 24 hours, with PBMCs isolated through density gradient centrifugation. PBMCs intended for TCR sequencing were frozen in liquid nitrogen and were later thawed in a 37 degrees C water bath. Purity of sorted or isolated CD4+, CD8+ and CD8+ TEMRA cells was at least 90%.

RNA was extracted using the RNeasy kit, and roughly 0.5 to 1 ug of the RNA was reverse transcribed with random hexamers. The immunoSEQ multiplex PCR assay, which covers 54 Vbeta and 13 Jbeta segments, was used to amplify TCR beta CDR3 regions. To correct PCR amplification bias, a synthetic template baseline was used for both primer optimization and computational correction. In the source study's methods: Reads were annotated to V, D and J genes per IMGT and analyzed with immunoSEQ Analyzer, keeping only productive sequences. Clonality was calculated as one minus the Shannon entropy normalized by log2 of the number of productive unique sequences. For each patient and control, public and private clones were evaluated among the 100 most prevalent clones. Clones were defined as Susac-specific when absent from the healthy and MS cohorts, from approximately 970 published viral clones and from other ImmuneACCESS disease sequences. Through fastp at Q25 and MiXCR, TCRdb rebuilt clones from the public reads, retaining in-frame beta chains. Identical CDR3 protein sequences are pooled into one entry, listed with their most common genes and DNA. The V and J calls here are based on TCRdb, not the publication. The sample table contains approximately 160,000 distinct CDR3 sequences; only one count was recorded for 92% of them. The top ten clonotypes cover approximately 0.075% of the sample.

This TCR derives from a human donor in good health. Source material: CD4+ T cells from PBMCs. Recombination joined TRBV6-5 with TRBJ1-5; there is no confident call for the D gene. CDR3 protein: CASSHHGSSGRSQPQHF. The nucleotide sequence reads TGTGCCAGCAGTCACCATGGTTCGAGCGGGCGCAGTCAGCCCCAGCATTTT.